This T cell receptor (beta chain) was profiled in a study of T-cell memory formation after mild COVID-19 (dated by TCRdb to the early 2020s). Some background on the complete study: TCR sequence clusters from the two donors were largely donor specific. Longitudinal TCRalpha and TCRbeta repertoire sequencing tracked T-cell clones expanding and contracting after mild COVID-19 in a couple of donors. Two young, previously healthy adult volunteers made up the cohort, one male and one female.

The instrument given in TCRdb is Illumina NovaSeq 6000. TCRalpha and TCRbeta cDNA libraries were constructed by 5'RACE with constant-segment primers, with sample barcodes and unique molecular identifiers being introduced. RNA was extracted from every sample with Trizol reagent. Library amplification was performed in two PCR steps, and a second sample barcode and Illumina TruSeq adapters were introduced in the second step. The libraries were sequenced on an Illumina NovaSeq using 2 x 150 bp paired-end reads. In the paper's pipeline: Reads were demultiplexed and collapsed into UMI-guided consensus sequences with migec v1.2.7. With mixcr v2.1.11, UMI consensuses were aligned to TRA and TRB V and J templates and assembled into clonotypes. A clonotype was counted as expanded or contracted only when both edgeR and NoisET called the clonotype significant, with the noise models trained on biological replicates. For edgeR calls, a false discovery rate-adjusted p below 0.01 and a log2 fold-change threshold of 1 were applied. As an exploratory analysis of dynamics, max-normalized trajectories of the 1000 most abundant clonotypes were examined with PCA combined with hierarchical clustering. Separately sequenced CD4+ and CD8+ repertoires were used to assign the CD4 or CD8 phenotype of responding clones. TCRdb ran its own pipeline on the public reads, namely fastp trimming at Q25 and MiXCR clone calling, and kept in-frame beta chains. Entries are consolidated by CDR3 protein sequence, retaining the most common genes and DNA. TCRdb's processing, not the study's, gives the V and J calls here. A total of 150,000 or so distinct CDR3 sequences appear in this sample, around 15% of them only once. Approximately 14% of the sample is in the top ten clones.

In this sample, this clonotype turned up a few times. Its binding antigen is unknown. No much larger clone exists at a distance of one base, and base qualities are not known. Ficoll-Paque density gradient centrifugation was the method used to isolate PBMCs. Results the study describes overall, beyond this receptor: The detection of some responding clones in pre-infection memory suggests that pre-existing cross-reactive memory T cells joined the SARS-CoV-2 response. From day 15 to 85, contracting clones showed balanced CD4/CD8 phenotypes, whereas a second wave of clones that expanded from day 15 to 37 leaned towards CD4+. The study included only a couple of mild cases, and larger cohorts that include severe cases with pre-infection samples were judged to be necessary. Contracting CD4+ clones appeared mostly in the CM and EM memory subsets, whereas CD8+ clones were enriched in EMRA. SARS-CoV-2 specificity was not confirmed for the second-wave clones peaking on day 37.

This TCR was sampled from an adult woman who had mild COVID-19 (a few samples of this study predate the infection). The sample titles of this study are shuffled in the database, so cell type and time point are left out; the donor was told from shared clones. The material sequenced was PBMCs or a T cell subset sorted from them (not recorded which).

The CDR3 in this case is CASSLVDNGPFF. The sequenced DNA: TGTGCCAGCAGCTTAGTGGACAACGGGCCGTTCTTC. The V and J segments used are TRBV7-9 and TRBJ2-1, and the D gene may be TRBD1, 5 bases matching. The cysteine opens and the phenylalanine closes a CDR3 of 12 amino acids. Of all the DNA, just the CDR3 is kept, 36 bases in frame from base 1. Per the germline V gene (reference sequence), SEHNR is the CDR1 and FQNEAQ is the CDR2. V loses 1 base, J loses 15 bases, and the germline ends lie 13 bases apart.